One and the same sample provided the 23 T cell receptor beta chains below, sequenced in a study of shared clonotypes between healthy human individuals. Profiled with immunoSEQ multiplex PCR; TCRdb holds only in-frame clones, not every one. Found here are approximately 2.5 million clones, roughly 93% of them singletons; the top ten hold approximately 0.37%. Specimen: naive CD4+ T cells from PBMCs. Subset in this sample: CD45RA+ positively selected. These receptors were obtained from a young man in good health. Some clones in this sample may be carry-over from other donors' samples.

The V and J genes are TRBV5-6 and TRBJ1-1, with a tentative D call TRBD1 (5 bases). This CDR3 is built from 15 residues. CDR1 is SGHDT and CDR2 is YYEEEE in the germline V gene. Trimming took 4 bases from V and 4 from J, leaving 17 bases between them. This CDR3 is CASSKGQGVITEAFF. The CDR3 coding sequence is TGTGCCAGCAGCAAGGGGCAGGGTGTCATCACTGAAGCTTTCTTT.

This clone was detected only once. The CDR3 loop is CASSRDRVTNEQFF. The CDR3 bases are TGTGCCAGCAGCCGGGACAGGGTTACGAATGAGCAGTTCTTC. The V gene is TRBV7-2, the J gene TRBJ2-1; 9 bases fit TRBD1. The CDR3 is made up of 14 amino acids. V dropped 5 bases and J dropped 7; count of bases not matched to a gene: 6. CDR1 SGHTA and CDR2 FQGNSA come from the germline V gene.

The chain is built from TRBV7-3 and TRBJ2-5; 8 bases map to TRBD1. Germline CDR1 and CDR2: SGHTA and FQGTGA. V was clipped by 3 bases and J by 4 bases; unmatched bases: 4. The CDR3 contains 14 residues. The DNA for the CDR3 is TGTGCCAGCAGCTTCTCAGGGGGCGCAGAGACCCAGTACTTC. Amino acids: CASSFSGGAETQYF. The full variable domain, with the rest looked up from reference TRBV7-3 and TRBJ2-5, is GAGVSQTPSNKVTEKGKYVELRCDPISGHTALYWYRQSLGQGPEFLIYFQGTGAADDSGLPNDRFFAVRPEGSVSTLKIQRTERGDSAVYLCASSFSGGAETQYFGPGTRLLVL.

The chain joins TRBV28 to TRBJ1-2; D remains ambiguous. This CDR3 spans 12 amino acids. CDR1 is MDHEN and CDR2 is SYDVKM in the germline V gene. V lost 6 bases, J lost 4 bases, and 9 bases lay in between. CDR3 amino acids: CASSRAGYGYTF. The DNA of the CDR3 is TGTGCCAGCAGCCGGGCGGGCTATGGCTACACCTTC.

The chain links TRBV5-4 to TRBJ2-5; TRBD1 agrees at 7 bases. The CDR3 is made up of 17 amino acids. Trimming cost V 4 bases and J 0 bases; bases outside gene matches: 12. Germline V gene lookup returns CDR1 SGHNT and CDR2 YYREEE (reference sequence). The CDR3 loop reads CASSPGKGTAYQETQYF. Here the CDR3 DNA reads TGTGCCAGCAGCCCGGGGAAGGGGACAGCGTACCAAGAGACCCAGTACTTC.

J is TRBJ2-1 and V is TRBV6-1; no firm D call. The V end lost 3 bases, the J end lost 5 bases, and 5 bases lay between the germline ends. Germline CDR1 MNHNS, CDR2 SASEGT. The CDR3 loop spans 12 amino acids. CDR3 amino acids: CASSDGNNEQFF. Written as DNA, the CDR3 is TGTGCCAGCAGTGATGGGAACAATGAGCAGTTCTTC.

V gene TRBV5-1 combines with J gene TRBJ1-5; tentative D call: TRBD1 (5 bases). Trimming took off 7 bases at V and 2 bases at J, with 13 bases between the two ends. The length of the CDR3 is 14 residues. In germline, CDR1 is SGHRS, CDR2 YFSETQ. This chain's CDR3 is CASREEGGNQPQHF. CDR3 bases: TGCGCCAGCCGGGAAGAAGGGGGCAATCAGCCCCAGCATTTT.

V usage is TRBV7-2 and J usage is TRBJ1-5; no clear D gene. V lost 1 base to trimming and J lost 3 bases, with 4 bases between them. The CDR3 is made up of 13 amino acids. The germline V gene has CDR1 SGHTA and CDR2 FQGNSA. CDR3 residues: CASSLDNNQPQHF. Here the CDR3 DNA reads TGTGCCAGCAGCTTAGACAACAATCAGCCCCAGCATTTT.

V is TRBV7-3 and J is TRBJ2-5, with D tentatively TRBD1 or TRBD2 (5 bases each). The germline V and J ends were trimmed by 5 bases and 7 bases, with 11 bases remaining between them. From germline, CDR1 is SGHTA and CDR2 FQGTGA. The CDR3 runs 12 residues. The CDR3 DNA is TGTGCCAGCAGCGACCTGAGGGGGACCCAGTACTTC. It encodes CASSDLRGTQYF.

The chain joins TRBV27 to TRBJ2-5; D gene uncertain. Germline values: CDR1 MNHEY, CDR2 SMNVEV (reference sequence). With 1 base removed from V and 1 base from J, the gap between germline ends came to 4 bases. The CDR3 length is 13 residues. The CDR3 DNA reads TGTGCCAGCAGTTTATTCTCCCAAGAGACCCAGTACTTC. Amino acids: CASSLFSQETQYF.

The chain recombines TRBV7-2 with TRBJ2-7; TRBD2 agrees at 12 bases. The CDR3 has 15 amino acids. CDR1 is SGHTA and CDR2 is FQGNSA in the germline V gene. V trimming: 3 bases; J trimming: 1 base; junction bases outside the gene matches: 1. The CDR3 spells CASSFGTSGSYEQYF. The CDR3 nucleotides read TGTGCCAGCAGCTTCGGGACTAGCGGGTCCTACGAGCAGTACTTC.

This chain uses TRBV6-4 with TRBJ1-2, with a tentative D call TRBD1 (5 bases). The CDR3 runs 20 residues. Germline V gives CDR1 MRHNA, CDR2 SNTAGT. V lost 3 bases and J lost 5, with 31 bases in between. For the CDR3, the DNA is TGTGCCAGCAGTGAGGAAGGGGTGGAATACGGAAGGGGTCCGGGATATGGCTACACCTTC. It yields the protein CASSEEGVEYGRGPGYGYTF.

The chain uses TRBV7-2 and TRBJ2-3; D might be TRBD1 (5 bases). The CDR3 runs 15 residues. Per the germline V gene, CDR1 is SGHTA and CDR2 is FQGNSA. Trimming removed 1 base at V and 4 bases at J, with 12 bases between. The CDR3 DNA follows: TGTGCCAGCAGCTTAGGGGCAGGGAATCCAGATACGCAGTATTTT. Protein sequence: CASSLGAGNPDTQYF. The full variable domain, its missing parts supplied by reference TRBV7-2 and TRBJ2-3, is GAGVSQSPSNKVTEKGKDVELRCDPISGHTALYWYRQSLGQGLEFLIYFQGNSAPDKSGLPSDRFSAERTGGSVSTLTIQRTQQEDSAVYLCASSLGAGNPDTQYFGPGTRLTVL.

The J gene is TRBJ2-1, the V gene TRBV28; 8 positions match TRBD2. Germline trimming cut 5 bases from V and 6 bases from J; bases unmatched to any gene: 3. The CDR3 consists of 13 residues. Germline-derived CDR1 and CDR2 are MDHEN and SYDVKM. CDR3 loop: CASSQREINEQFF. In nucleotides, the CDR3 is TGTGCCAGCAGTCAGCGGGAGATCAATGAGCAGTTCTTC.

The chain joins TRBV5-1 to TRBJ1-4; 7 positions agree with TRBD1. CDR1 is SGHRS, CDR2 YFSETQ, per germline. The CDR3 is made up of 15 amino acids. V was pared by 4 bases and J by 5 bases, with 8 bases of the junction left unmatched. CDR3 DNA sequence: TGCGCCAGCAGCCTCACGACAGGGAAGAATGAAAAACTGTTTTTT. Protein product: CASSLTTGKNEKLFF.

In nucleotides, the CDR3 is TGCGCCAGCATCCCGGTCTTAAGTGGAGGAACGGGAGAGACCCAGTACTTC. Its protein product is CASIPVLSGGTGETQYF. J is TRBJ2-5 and V is TRBV10-2, with a weak D call TRBD2 (5 bases). V lost 7 bases to trimming and J lost 4 bases, with 25 bases between them. The V gene's germline CDR1 is WSHSY and CDR2 SAAADI. This CDR3 comprises 17 residues.

This rearrangement joins TRBV6-6 to TRBJ2-2; no definite D call. V was trimmed by 0 bases and J by 6 bases, leaving 5 bases between them. This CDR3 contains 13 residues. CDR1 and CDR2 (germline): MNHNY, SVGAGI (reference sequence). CDR3 loop: CASSYSNPGELFF. The CDR3 DNA is TGTGCCAGCAGTTACTCGAATCCCGGGGAGCTGTTTTTT.

This chain links TRBV5-4 with TRBJ2-7; D unclear. The CDR3 is 16 residues long. Germline loops: CDR1 SGHNT, CDR2 YYREEE (reference sequence). Trimming removed 3 bases at V and 2 bases at J, with 18 bases between. The CDR3 bases are TGTGCCAGCAGCTCTACGAGCTTTCTCCCACCCTACGAGCAGTACTTC. This translates into CASSSTSFLPPYEQYF.

The chain recombines TRBV7-9 with TRBJ1-5, with unresolved D. The CDR3 length is 14 residues. Germline V gene data show CDR1 as SEHNR and CDR2 as FQNEAQ (reference sequence). V was shortened by 3 bases and J by 3 bases, with 9 bases between the two germline ends. CDR3 loop: CASSFERLNQPQHF. DNA of the CDR3: TGTGCCAGCAGCTTTGAGAGGCTCAATCAGCCCCAGCATTTT.

This sequence joins TRBV11-2 and TRBJ2-3; D may be TRBD2 (6 bases). The germline CDR1 and CDR2 sequences are SGHAT and FQNNGV. This CDR3 is built from 15 residues. V lost 3 bases and J 4 bases, leaving 14 bases between the germline ends. CDR3 sequence: CASSFSGSMPDTQYF. CDR3 coding DNA: TGTGCCAGCAGCTTTTCCGGGAGTATGCCAGATACGCAGTATTTT.

The rearrangement uses TRBV6-1 and TRBJ1-5; TRBD1 aligns across 8 bases. The CDR3 has 17 amino acids. The V and J ends lost 2 bases and 0 bases, in that order; junction bases with no gene match: 6. CDR1 and CDR2 from the germline V gene are MNHNS and SASEGT. CDR3 nucleotides: TGTGCCAGCAGTGAAATGGCAGGGGGCCTTAGCAATCAGCCCCAGCATTTT. Protein product: CASSEMAGGLSNQPQHF.

V is TRBV4-1 and J is TRBJ2-3; TRBD2 matches at 9 bases. Germline V gene sequence: CDR1 MGHRA, CDR2 YSYEKL. The V and J ends lost 4 bases and 4 bases, in that order; junction bases with no gene match: 3. The CDR3 extends over 14 amino acids. CDR3 DNA sequence: TGCGCCAGCAGCCGGGCGGGAGGGTCAGATACGCAGTATTTT. Protein product: CASSRAGGSDTQYF.

In its sample, this clone was seen once. This chain's CDR3 is CASWEGGNTEAFF. CDR3 sequence (DNA): TGTGCCAGCTGGGAGGGGGGGAACACTGAAGCTTTCTTT. The genes are TRBV28 and TRBJ1-1; the D gene is possibly TRBD1 (6 bases). The germline V and J ends were trimmed by 8 bases and 1 base, with 11 bases remaining between them. This CDR3 is 13 amino acids long. CDR1 is MDHEN, CDR2 SYDVKM, per germline.